This entry lists 25 T cell receptor beta chains sequenced from one sample in a study of T cell repertoires in aging, cancer and after chemotherapy. Peripheral blood genomic DNA, not sorted cells or RNA, was the template. A mixed TRB-A/B primer pool amplified rearranged TRB by multiplex touch-down PCR. From the multiplex PCR reads, TCRdb called clonotypes with MiXCR, one entry per CDR3 protein. Of 10,000 to 12,000 distinct CDR3 sequences in the sample, more than 20% were seen once. The sample consisted of blood. The receptor set was obtained from a human donor in good health.

This clonotype has just a few counts. The genes are TRBV6-1 and TRBJ2-3, with unresolved D. V lost 2 bases and J lost 2, with 14 bases in between. This CDR3 is 16 amino acids long. Germline lookup yields CDR1 MNHNS and CDR2 SASEGT. In DNA form, the CDR3 reads TGTGCCAGCAGTGAATTCGCCAGTACATTCACAGATACGCAGTATTTT. It is translated as CASSEFASTFTDTQYF.

By frequency in the sample, this clonotype is medium-sized. The V call is TRBV30, the J call TRBJ2-3; 7 bases agree with TRBD2. The germline gives CDR1 GTSNPN, CDR2 SVGIG (reference sequence). Trimming at V came to 5 bases and at J to 0 bases, leaving 2 bases not matched to a gene. The CDR3 is 13 residues long. CDR3 residues: CAWGAGSTDTQYF. The CDR3 coding sequence is TGTGCCTGGGGAGCGGGGAGCACAGATACGCAGTATTTT.

This clonotype was detected only a few times. The gene calls are TRBV5-6 and TRBJ1-2; maybe TRBD1 (5 bases). With 4 bases removed from V and 4 bases from J, the gap between germline ends came to 17 bases. Germline values: CDR1 SGHDT, CDR2 YYEEEE. The CDR3 loop spans 15 amino acids. The DNA for the CDR3 is TGTGCCAGCAGCCATACTCGACAGATAGTCTATGGCTACACCTTC. This codes for CASSHTRQIVYGYTF. The full variable domain, its missing parts supplied by reference TRBV5-6 and TRBJ1-2, is DAGVTQSPTHLIKTRGQQVTLRCSPKSGHDTVSWYQQALGQGPQFIFQYYEEEERQRGNFPDRFSGHQFPNYSSELNVNALLLGDSALYLCASSHTRQIVYGYTFGSGTRLTVV.

This clonotype rates as medium-sized. The J gene is TRBJ1-2, the V gene TRBV19; D possibly corresponds to TRBD1 (5 bases). The germline CDR1 and CDR2 sequences are LNHDA and SQIVND (reference sequence). V was cut by 9 bases and J by 4 bases, with 15 bases left in between. This CDR3 is 13 amino acids long. The CDR3: CASQRRGSYGYTF. In nucleotides, the CDR3 is TGTGCCAGCCAGCGCCGGGGGAGCTATGGCTACACCTTC.

As for this clonotype: This may arise from a read error, as a much more abundant clone is one base away. The chain links TRBV7-9 to TRBJ2-3; D remains unclear. Germline-derived CDR1 and CDR2 are SEHNR and FQNEAQ (reference sequence). The CDR3 has 14 residues. The CDR3 region has the DNA TGTGCCAGAAGCTTAGGCGCCGTGCGCGATACGCAGTATTTT. As protein: CARSLGAVRDTQYF. The full variable domain, in which reference TRBV7-9 and TRBJ2-3 provide the parts outside the CDR3, is DTGVSQNPRHKITKRGQNVTFRCDPISEHNRLYWYRQTLGQGPEFLTYFQNEAQLEKSRLLSDRFSAERPKGSFSTLEIQRTEQGDSAMYLCARSLGAVRDTQYFGPGTRLTVL.

In its sample, this clonotype was seen a few times. This chain links TRBV11-2 with TRBJ2-7; possibly TRBD2 for D (5 bases). CDR3 size: 14 residues. CDR1 SGHAT and CDR2 FQNNGV come from the germline V gene. The ends were cut back, 5 bases at V and 2 bases at J, with 13 bases in the middle. The CDR3 is CASSPVRVPYEQYF. For the CDR3, the DNA is TGTGCCAGCAGCCCAGTGAGGGTTCCCTACGAGCAGTACTTC.

This clonotype was observed once. The chain joins TRBV9 to TRBJ2-5; 11 nucleotides line up with TRBD1. Trimming at V came to 0 bases and at J to 5 bases, leaving 3 bases not matched to a gene. This CDR3 region has 15 residues. The germline V gene encodes CDR1 SGDLS and CDR2 YYNGEE. The CDR3 here is CASSVGTGGAETQYF. The DNA for the CDR3 is TGTGCCAGCAGCGTAGGGACAGGGGGCGCGGAGACCCAGTACTTC.

The chain employs TRBV28 and TRBJ1-2, with 10 bases fitting TRBD1. The CDR3 is 13 amino acids. The germline V gene encodes CDR1 MDHEN and CDR2 SYDVKM. V dropped 6 bases and J dropped 6; count of bases not matched to a gene: 4. CDR3 amino acids: CASRRQGAHGYTF. As DNA, the CDR3 is TGTGCCAGCAGACGACAGGGGGCGCATGGCTACACCTTC.

This clonotype was counted between two and nine times. The chain is built from TRBV5-4 and TRBJ1-1; D is uncertain. The V and J ends lost 0 bases and 3 bases respectively, with 9 bases between them. The CDR3 is 14 residues long. The germline gives CDR1 SGHNT, CDR2 YYREEE (reference sequence). In DNA, the CDR3 is TGTGCCAGCAGCTTGGGCGTAGGTGACACTGAAGCTTTCTTT. Translation gives CASSLGVGDTEAFF.

The rearrangement uses TRBV10-3 and TRBJ2-3; the D gene is possibly TRBD2 (6 bases). CDR3 size: 14 residues. V was cut by 3 bases and J by 6 bases, with 13 bases left in between. CDR1 and CDR2 (germline): ENHRY, SYGVKD. CDR3 in amino acids: CAISDVTRRDTQYF. In DNA, the CDR3 is TGTGCCATCAGTGATGTGACTAGGAGGGATACGCAGTATTTT.

This clonotype is termed medium-sized. V and J are TRBV7-2 and TRBJ2-1; D may match TRBD1 or TRBD2 (6 bases each). Trimming removed 1 base from V and 3 bases from J, with 10 bases in between. This CDR3 is 15 amino acids long. Germline V gene sequence: CDR1 SGHTA, CDR2 FQGNSA. This CDR3 reads CASSLGGADYNEQFF. Written as DNA, the CDR3 is TGTGCCAGCAGCTTAGGGGGGGCCGACTACAATGAGCAGTTCTTC.

This clonotype is deemed medium-sized. This chain uses TRBV6-1 with TRBJ2-7, with unresolved D. Between the trimmed V and J ends, which lost 1 base and 2 bases, there was a span of 15 bases. The CDR3 length is 16 residues. CDR1 and CDR2 (germline): MNHNS, SASEGT. The CDR3 loop reads CASSEGVGEGAYEQYF. In DNA form, the CDR3 reads TGTGCCAGCAGTGAAGGTGTGGGTGAAGGTGCCTACGAGCAGTACTTC.

The CDR3 protein is CASSFGSISSGAFF. The CDR3 region has the DNA TGCGCCAGCAGCTTCGGCAGTATCTCGTCGGGAGCTTTCTTT. The V call is TRBV5-1, the J call TRBJ1-1; D not certain. The germline V and J ends were trimmed by 2 bases and 10 bases, with 18 bases remaining between them. The V gene's germline CDR1 is SGHRS and CDR2 YFSETQ. This CDR3 is 14 amino acids long.

This clonotype was observed a handful of times. The chain couples TRBV12-3 or TRBV12-4 to TRBJ1-4; D is undetermined. The CDR3 is 13 residues long. V dropped 3 bases and J dropped 8 bases, with 10 bases sitting between them. CDR3 in DNA: TGTGCCAGCAGTTTTGCAGGCCAGGAAAAACTGTTTTTT. Protein sequence: CASSFAGQEKLFF.

With respect to this clonotype: This may stem from a read error, because a much larger clone lies one nucleotide away. The chain couples TRBV6-5 to TRBJ2-7; weak D call: TRBD2 (6 bases). The germline V and J ends were trimmed by 6 bases and 6 bases, with 12 bases remaining between them. Germline values: CDR1 MNHEY, CDR2 SVGAGI. CDR3 length: 12 residues. The CDR3 bases are TGTGCCAGCAGCCGCGGGAATTGCGAGCAGTACTTC. Its protein product is CASSRGNCEQYF.

This clonotype is medium-sized by share. The chain links TRBV5-6 to TRBJ2-7, with D tentatively TRBD1 or TRBD2 (5 bases each). V dropped 3 bases and J dropped 2 bases, with 12 bases sitting between them. The CDR3 sequence is 14 residues long. From germline, CDR1 is SGHDT and CDR2 YYEEEE. CDR3 nucleotide sequence: TGTGCCAGCAGCTACGGGACGGCCACCTACGAGCAGTACTTC. This gives the protein CASSYGTATYEQYF.

V and J are TRBV14 and TRBJ2-1, with 7 positions matching TRBD2. Germline V gene data show CDR1 as SGHDN and CDR2 as FVKESK. Trimming at V came to 2 bases and at J to 12 bases, leaving 13 bases not matched to a gene. This CDR3 has 15 amino acids. This chain's CDR3 is CASSQTGGGTMGQFF. The CDR3 coding sequence is TGTGCCAGCAGCCAAACGGGAGGCGGAACAATGGGGCAGTTCTTC.

By share, this clonotype ranks as medium-sized. This chain links TRBV6-5 with TRBJ1-2; possible D gene TRBD1, 5 bases. This CDR3 has 14 residues. The germline CDR1 and CDR2 sequences are MNHEY and SVGAGI. The ends were cut back, 6 bases at V and 8 bases at J, with 19 bases in the middle. The CDR3 DNA sequence: TGTGCCAGCAGGCACCGGGACCCCACGCGGGGCTACACCTTC. Protein product: CASRHRDPTRGYTF.

J is TRBJ2-3 and V is TRBV12-5; D is perhaps TRBD1 (6 bases). V was shortened by 3 bases and J by 2 bases, with 9 bases between the two germline ends. This CDR3 contains 14 residues. The germline CDR1 and CDR2 sequences are LGHNT and FRNRAP. The CDR3 here is CASGFGQSTDTQYF. In DNA form, the CDR3 reads TGTGCTAGTGGTTTCGGACAGTCCACAGATACGCAGTATTTT.

The rearrangement links TRBV20-1 to TRBJ1-2; no clear D gene. V was clipped by 1 base and J by 2 bases, with 8 bases between them. This CDR3 is built from 13 residues. CDR1 and CDR2 from the germline V gene are DFQATT and SNEGSKA (reference sequence). CDR3 DNA sequence: TGCAGTGCTAGAGTGGAACAGAACTATGGCTACACCTTC. The encoded protein is CSARVEQNYGYTF.

In this sample, this clonotype turned up a few times. This chain connects TRBV5-1 to TRBJ1-1; 10 nucleotides agree with TRBD1. CDR1 is SGHRS and CDR2 is YFSETQ in the germline V gene. There are 13 residues in the CDR3. V was clipped by 7 bases and J by 0 bases; unmatched bases: 0. CDR3: CASGTGVNTEAFF. In DNA form, the CDR3 reads TGCGCCAGCGGGACAGGGGTGAACACTGAAGCTTTCTTT.

By proportion, this clonotype is medium-sized (0.01 to 0.1%). The chain links TRBV5-4 to TRBJ1-2; 7 bases map to TRBD1. Germline V CDR1 and CDR2: SGHNT, YYREEE (reference sequence). The CDR3 totals 13 residues. V lost 6 bases, J lost 4 bases, and 6 bases stayed unmatched. The chain's CDR3 is CASNNRGGYGYTF. DNA of the CDR3: TGTGCCAGCAACAACAGGGGTGGCTATGGCTACACCTTC.

This clonotype turned up a few times. CDR3 sequence reads: CARGAKGTDTQYF. The CDR3 nucleotides read TGTGCCAGGGGGGCGAAGGGCACAGATACGCAGTATTTT. The rearrangement joins TRBV7-2 to TRBJ2-3; TRBD1 might be the D (6 bases). The CDR3 length is 13 residues. V was cut by 9 bases and J by 1 base, with 11 bases left in between. The germline gives CDR1 SGHTA, CDR2 FQGNSA.

The chain links TRBV20-1 to TRBJ2-7; D is ambiguous. Germline V gives CDR1 DFQATT, CDR2 SNEGSKA (reference sequence). V was cut by 3 bases and J by 2 bases, with 11 bases left in between. This CDR3 region has 13 residues. CDR3 in amino acids: CSARPDGTYEQYF. The CDR3 DNA is TGCAGTGCTAGGCCGGACGGAACCTACGAGCAGTACTTC.

This clonotype was counted a few times. CDR3 nucleotide sequence: TGTGCCAGCAGCCCTAGGGTGGGACTAGCGGGGGTCGTTCCTAGCACAGATACGCAGTATTTT. Amino acids: CASSPRVGLAGVVPSTDTQYF. The chain is built from TRBV11-2 and TRBJ2-3; TRBD2 matches 14 bases. Germline CDR1 and CDR2: SGHAT and FQNNGV. There are 21 residues in the CDR3. The J segment lost 0 bases and the V segment lost 5 bases, leaving 16 bases of the junction unmatched.